This T cell receptor (beta chain) was retrieved from a study of blood T cell repertoires in COVID-19 (dated by TCRdb to 2018 to 2020). Notes on the research overall: The collaborator samples originated in the United States, Italy and Spain and spanned the acute and convalescent phases of COVID-19. The material from the prospective study consisted of cDNA or gDNA derived from T cells, B-cell-depleted T cells, or PBMCs. The dataset comprised deeply sampled blood TCRbeta repertoires from subjects exposed to, actively infected with, or recovered from COVID-19. A freely available public database, intended as a resource for researchers studying the immune response to SARS-CoV-2, is where the repertoires were released. The samples were drawn from two sources: the first 160 participants of the ongoing ImmuneRACE study, and 1,200 or so subjects contributed by 6 global collaborators. Sample metadata almost always included a de-identified subject ID, COVID-19 status, age in years and sex. HLA class I and class II types, where available, came from metadata supplied by the sample provider rather than from assay-based typing. General conclusions and limits of the study: The amount of clinical and demographic metadata varied by source and participant and was provided uncurated.

The immunoSEQ Assay, a bias-controlled multiplex PCR, was used to amplify TCRbeta CDR3 regions from genomic DNA. In the paper's pipeline: Within the assay, amplification of reference gene primers was used to estimate how many nucleated cells each sample contained. To quantify the absolute abundance of each unique TCRbeta CDR3 rearrangement, sequence reads were collapsed and filtered. Productive Simpson clonality was computed per sample as the square root of Simpson's diversity index over productive rearrangements. TCRdb stores this immuneACCESS table with in-frame sequences only. Part of the clones is absent; in the studies checked, under half of the shortfall reflects unresolved V genes, and no reason is known for the rest. Clone size and the V and J calls come from that table; the DNA yielded D and trimming. The sample table lists around 110,000 clones, 75% to 90% of them with a count of one. The ten top clones hold 0.65% to 0.9% of the sample.

Cut back by 2 bases and 5 bases, the V and J ends lie 9 bases apart. The CDR3 covers 13 residues, taking in both the cysteine and the phenylalanine. The CDR3 DNA has 39 bases and is translated from base 1. According to the germline V gene, CDR1 reads MNHEY and CDR2 reads SVGAGI. Whole blood was collected in K2EDTA tubes by collaborating institutions according to the institutions' own protocols. For TCRbeta analysis, collaborator samples were shipped as frozen whole blood, as isolated PBMCs, or as DNA extracted from either sample type. As concerns this clone: Its binding antigen is unknown. It has no much larger one-base neighbor in the sample; base qualities were not kept.

The sequence links TRBV6-5 to TRBJ2-5; a tentative D call is TRBD2 (5 bases match). The receptor's source is a woman between 65 and 79 years old with acute or convalescent COVID-19. The sequenced sample was peripheral blood. The CDR3 region has the sequence CASSYDYVETQYF. The DNA sequence reads TGTGCCAGCAGTTACGACTACGTGGAGACCCAGTACTTC.